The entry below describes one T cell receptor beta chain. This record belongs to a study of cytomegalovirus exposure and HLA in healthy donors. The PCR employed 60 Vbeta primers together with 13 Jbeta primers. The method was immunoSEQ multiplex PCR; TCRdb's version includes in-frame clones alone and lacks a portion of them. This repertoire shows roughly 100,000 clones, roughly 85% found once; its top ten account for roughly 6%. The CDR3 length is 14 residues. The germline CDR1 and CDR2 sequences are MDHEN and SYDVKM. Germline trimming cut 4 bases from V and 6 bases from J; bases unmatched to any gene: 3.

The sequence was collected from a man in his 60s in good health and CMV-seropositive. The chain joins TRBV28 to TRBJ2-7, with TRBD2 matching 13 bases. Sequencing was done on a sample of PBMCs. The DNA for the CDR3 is TGTGCCAGCAGTTCACTAGCGGGGGGGGCCGAGCAGTACTTC. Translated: CASSSLAGGAEQYF.